This passage covers 23 T cell receptor beta chains from one sample sequenced in a study of T cell repertoires in cytomegalovirus infection. TCRdb reprocessed the reads via MiXCR and lists one record per CDR3 protein. Among approximately 750,000 distinct CDR3 sequences listed, 35% to 45% were seen once. Sequencing was carried out using PBMCs. Receptors originate from a human donor in good health (CMV status not recorded). Some clones in this sample may be carry-over from other donors' samples.

This clonotype came up many times. This sequence joins TRBV7-9 and TRBJ2-6, with D maybe TRBD1 (5 bases). V lost 7 bases to trimming and J lost 0 bases, with 13 bases between them. The CDR3 has 16 residues. The germline V gene encodes CDR1 SEHNR and CDR2 FQNEAQ (reference sequence). The CDR3: CASKRQGSSGANVLTF. In DNA, the CDR3 is TGTGCCAGCAAGAGGCAGGGATCCTCTGGGGCCAACGTCCTGACTTTC.

The rearrangement links TRBV20-1 to TRBJ2-6, with D maybe TRBD1 (5 bases). Germline CDR1 reads DFQATT; CDR2 reads SNEGSKA (reference sequence). The CDR3 has 16 residues. V gave up 0 bases and J gave up 4 bases, with 13 bases separating them. CDR3 coding DNA: TGCAGTGCTAGAGATCAGGGTAGTGCGGGGGCCAACGTCCTGACTTTC. It is translated as CSARDQGSAGANVLTF.

This chain connects TRBV19 to TRBJ2-1; D remains ambiguous. The CDR3 runs to 12 residues. CDR1 is LNHDA and CDR2 is SQIVND in the germline V gene (reference sequence). Between the trimmed V and J ends, which lost 4 bases and 8 bases, there was a span of 9 bases. In DNA, the CDR3 is TGTGCCAGTAGTACTCCCCGGCATGAGCAGTTCTTC. Amino acids: CASSTPRHEQFF.

The chain couples TRBV27 to TRBJ2-2; tentative D call: TRBD1 (5 bases). Looked up from germline, CDR1 is MNHEY and CDR2 is SMNVEV (reference sequence). CDR3 length: 18 residues. V was trimmed by 2 bases and J by 1 base, leaving 17 bases between them. CDR3: CASSLIPAGMGNTGELFF. As DNA, the CDR3 is TGTGCCAGCAGTTTAATCCCGGCAGGGATGGGGAACACCGGGGAGCTGTTTTTT.

CDR3: CASSFSWTGKNTEAFF. As DNA, the CDR3 is TGTGCCAGCAGTTTTTCCTGGACAGGGAAGAACACTGAAGCTTTCTTT. The V gene is TRBV6-6, the J gene TRBJ1-1; TRBD1 matches 8 bases. The CDR3 loop spans 16 amino acids. CDR1 is MNHNY and CDR2 is SVGAGI in the germline V gene (reference sequence). V was pared by 4 bases and J by 1 base, with 8 bases of the junction left unmatched.

This clonotype was picked up a small number of times. The chain carries TRBV12-3 or TRBV12-4 and TRBJ1-5; D may be TRBD1 (6 bases). CDR3 length: 14 amino acids. Deletions cut 6 bases from V and 6 bases from J, with 15 bases between. The CDR3 here is CASRATQGSQPQHF. CDR3 coding DNA: TGTGCCAGCAGGGCTACCCAGGGGAGTCAGCCCCAGCATTTT.

This clonotype turned up a few times. This sequence joins TRBV27 and TRBJ2-1, with TRBD2 matching 8 bases. Germline CDR1 reads MNHEY; CDR2 reads SMNVEV (reference sequence). This CDR3 is 14 amino acids long. The trim removed 5 bases at V and 6 bases at J, leaving 6 bases unmatched. The CDR3 DNA reads TGTGCCAGCAGTCCGGGACTAGGGACCAATGAGCAGTTCTTC. Translating it yields CASSPGLGTNEQFF.

The chain recombines TRBV7-6 with TRBJ2-3; TRBD2 agrees at 7 bases. The CDR3 is made up of 12 amino acids. V shed 5 bases, J shed 4 bases, and the junction held 0 bases outside the gene matches. In germline, CDR1 is SGHVS, CDR2 FNYEAQ. The CDR3 here is CASSAGADTQYF. CDR3 DNA sequence: TGTGCCAGCAGCGCGGGGGCAGATACGCAGTATTTT.

This clonotype was picked up many times. This sequence joins TRBV12-3 or TRBV12-4 and TRBJ1-1; D is unresolved. Trimming removed 3 bases from V and 1 base from J, with 6 bases in between. CDR3 length equals 13 residues. The CDR3 DNA sequence: TGTGCCAGCAGTTTCATGGAGAACACTGAAGCTTTCTTT. This sequence encodes CASSFMENTEAFF.

The CDR3 coding sequence is TGTGCCAGTAGCCTACGGGACCTCTATGGCTACACCTTC. Translation: CASSLRDLYGYTF. The rearrangement uses TRBV19 and TRBJ1-2; a possible D gene is TRBD1 (5 bases). V was pared by 6 bases and J by 4 bases, with 12 bases between. CDR3 length: 13 amino acids. Germline CDR1 reads LNHDA; CDR2 reads SQIVND (reference sequence).

The chain links TRBV7-2 to TRBJ2-1; a weak D match, TRBD2 (6 bases). Germline values: CDR1 SGHTA, CDR2 FQGNSA. Trimming removed 1 base from V and 9 bases from J, with 13 bases in between. This CDR3 spans 14 amino acids. The CDR3, as DNA: TGTGCCAGCAGCTTAGGGGGCGGGATCCTTGAGCAGTTCTTC. It specifies CASSLGGGILEQFF.

Only a few counts were recorded for this clonotype. This chain links TRBV19 with TRBJ1-2; the match to TRBD1 covers 9 bases. CDR1 is LNHDA, CDR2 SQIVND, per germline (reference sequence). The ends lost 4 bases at V and 7 bases at J; junction bases unmatched: 1. The CDR3 is made up of 12 amino acids. The CDR3 loop reads CASSRTGAGYTF. In DNA form, the CDR3 reads TGTGCCAGTAGTAGGACAGGGGCTGGCTACACCTTC.

This clonotype occurred a few times. The V gene is TRBV20-1, the J gene TRBJ1-4, with a weak D call TRBD1 (5 bases). The CDR3 is made up of 15 amino acids. Trimming took off 4 bases at V and 0 bases at J, with 12 bases between the two ends. Germline V gene data show CDR1 as DFQATT and CDR2 as SNEGSKA (reference sequence). This CDR3 is CSAKNRLATNEKLFF. Here the CDR3 DNA reads TGCAGTGCTAAAAACAGGCTTGCAACTAATGAAAAACTGTTTTTT.

In regard to this clonotype: A read error may produce the germline difference seen at one junction end. The chain recombines TRBV4-2 with TRBJ1-4; the match to TRBD1 covers 9 bases. Germline CDR1 and CDR2: LGHNA and YNFKEQ. The CDR3 is 15 amino acids. CDR3 sequence (DNA): TGTGACAGCAGCCAGCAGGGACAGGGACCCGAAAAACTGTTTTTT. Encoded protein: CDSSQQGQGPEKLFF.

This clonotype was observed a few times. J is TRBJ1-3 and V is TRBV5-1, with D possibly being TRBD1 (5 bases). With 2 bases removed from V and 1 base from J, the gap between germline ends came to 13 bases. Germline V gives CDR1 SGHRS, CDR2 YFSETQ. The length of the CDR3 is 16 residues. CDR3 amino acids: CASSFDSKTSGNTIYF. CDR3 DNA sequence: TGCGCCAGCAGCTTCGACAGCAAGACTTCTGGAAACACCATATATTTT.

Worth noting for this clonotype: Compared with germline, one end of the junction differs, possibly owing to a read error. The chain has TRBV3-1 and TRBJ1-1; 9 bases align to TRBD1. CDR1 and CDR2 from the germline V gene are LGHDT and YNNKEL (reference sequence). CDR3 length equals 15 residues. Here the CDR3 reads CARSHRTGGGVGAFF. Here the CDR3 DNA reads TGTGCCAGAAGCCACCGAACAGGGGGCGGCGTAGGAGCTTTCTTT.

Only a few counts were recorded for this clonotype. This chain connects TRBV18 to TRBJ1-5, with D hard to call. The CDR3 totals 14 residues. Deletions cut 3 bases from V and 4 bases from J, with 10 bases between. Looked up from germline, CDR1 is KGHSH and CDR2 is LQKENI. The chain's CDR3 is CASSPLFGNQPQHF. The CDR3 DNA is TGTGCCAGCTCACCCTTGTTCGGGAATCAGCCCCAGCATTTT.

The V call is TRBV7-9, the J call TRBJ2-7; D could derive from TRBD1 or TRBD2 (5 bases each). V was shortened by 6 bases and J by 1 base, with 16 bases between the two germline ends. The CDR3 has 15 amino acids. Germline values: CDR1 SEHNR, CDR2 FQNEAQ (reference sequence). CDR3 sequence reads: CASRQDGTVSYEQYF. CDR3 coding DNA: TGTGCCAGCAGGCAGGACGGGACGGTATCCTACGAGCAGTACTTC.

The chain links TRBV30 to TRBJ1-1; D uncertain. Deletions cut 1 base from V and 6 bases from J, with 9 bases between. The germline CDR1 and CDR2 sequences are GTSNPN and SVGIG (reference sequence). There are 12 residues in the CDR3. As DNA, the CDR3 is TGTGCCTGGAGTGACAGACACCCTGAAGCTTTCTTT. The encoded protein is CAWSDRHPEAFF.

In this sample, this clonotype turned up a few times. The rearrangement links TRBV19 to TRBJ2-7, with a possible D match to TRBD2 (6 bases). The V end lost 7 bases, the J end lost 4 bases, and 17 bases lay between the germline ends. Germline V gene sequence: CDR1 LNHDA, CDR2 SQIVND (reference sequence). The CDR3 contains 14 residues. The CDR3 protein is CASKDAGILYEQYF. CDR3 sequence (DNA): TGTGCCAGTAAGGACGCGGGGATTCTGTACGAGCAGTACTTC.

Comment on this clonotype: A much larger clone differs by one base, so this may be a read error. This chain connects TRBV7-2 to TRBJ2-3; 7 nucleotides align to TRBD2. The CDR3 covers 16 residues. Germline assignment: CDR1 SGHTA and CDR2 FQGNSA. Here the CDR3 reads CASSPGASGSTETQYF. DNA for the CDR3: TGTGCCAGCAGCCCCGGGGCTAGCGGAAGCACAGAGACGCAGTATTTT.

The V and J genes are TRBV20-1 and TRBJ2-7, with D hard to call. CDR1 and CDR2 (germline): DFQATT, SNEGSKA (reference sequence). V was shortened by 3 bases and J by 2 bases, with 14 bases between the two germline ends. The CDR3 consists of 14 residues. The CDR3 reads CSASLSDGAYEQYF. As DNA, the CDR3 is TGCAGTGCTAGTTTGTCGGACGGCGCCTACGAGCAGTACTTC.

This clonotype turned up a few times. The J gene is TRBJ2-6, the V gene TRBV5-1; 10 nucleotides align to TRBD1. CDR3 size: 18 residues. CDR1 and CDR2 (germline): SGHRS, YFSETQ. The ends lost 0 bases at V and 0 bases at J; junction bases unmatched: 3. The CDR3 DNA sequence: TGCGCCAGCAGCTTGGGGACAGGGGGTCCCTCTGGGGCCAACGTCCTGACTTTC. It translates to CASSLGTGGPSGANVLTF.